A single sample gave rise to the 21 T cell receptor beta chains below, sequenced in a study of chemoradiotherapy in HPV16-positive cancers. Repertoires were generated with immunoSEQ multiplex PCR, while TCRdb's copy carries only in-frame clones and drops some. The sample contains 1,500 to 2,000 clones, 85% to 90% of which appear only once. This sample comprised tumor tissue, obtained from a patient who underwent chemoradiotherapy. The receptors stem from a human donor with HPV-associated anogenital cancer.

The chain employs TRBV2 and TRBJ2-3; D may correspond to TRBD1 or TRBD2 (6 bases each). Trimming took 1 base from V and 3 from J, leaving 11 bases between them. Germline V gene lookup returns CDR1 SNHLY and CDR2 FYNNEI. The CDR3 contains 15 residues. CDR3 residues: CASSEDGGLTDTQYF. For the CDR3, the DNA is TGTGCCAGCAGTGAAGACGGGGGCCTAACAGATACGCAGTATTTT.

The gene calls are TRBV7-3 and TRBJ2-4; D may be TRBD1 or TRBD2 (5 bases each). Germline lookup yields CDR1 SGHTA and CDR2 FQGTGA. Trimming left V 2 bases short and J 2 bases short, with 7 bases between. The CDR3 has 14 amino acids. CDR3 amino acids: CASSLGGSKNIQYF. Here the CDR3 DNA reads TGTGCCAGCAGCTTAGGGGGTTCCAAAAACATTCAGTACTTC.

The rearrangement links TRBV6-1 to TRBJ2-1; no clear D gene. V lost 5 bases to trimming and J lost 0 bases, with 11 bases between them. Germline V gene lookup returns CDR1 MNHNS and CDR2 SASEGT. The CDR3 is 15 amino acids. CDR3 in DNA: TGTGCCAGCAGTACCCAGTCCAGCTCCTACAATGAGCAGTTCTTC. Residues: CASSTQSSSYNEQFF.

This clone occurred once. The chain joins TRBV14 to TRBJ1-3; 7 bases match TRBD1. Germline CDR1 is SGHDN and CDR2 is FVKESK. V gave up 4 bases and J gave up 0 bases; unmatched junction bases: 3. CDR3 length: 15 amino acids. The CDR3 region is CASSPTGLSGNTIYF. CDR3 bases: TGTGCCAGCAGCCCGACAGGGCTCTCTGGAAACACCATATATTTT.

The chain couples TRBV20-1 to TRBJ1-2; D not resolved. The CDR3 length is 11 residues. The germline V gene has CDR1 DFQATT and CDR2 SNEGSKA (reference sequence). The chain's CDR3 is CRVLVRRGYTF. CDR3 sequence (DNA): TGCAGAGTCTTGGTGCGAAGGGGCTACACCTTC.

The chain employs TRBV27 and TRBJ1-6; the D gene is possibly TRBD1 (5 bases). Germline V gene sequence: CDR1 MNHEY, CDR2 SMNVEV (reference sequence). The CDR3 consists of 16 residues. Between the trimmed V and J ends, which lost 0 bases and 6 bases, there was a span of 12 bases. CDR3 sequence (DNA): TGTGCCAGCAGTTTATCCAGGGCCACACTTAATTCACCCCTCCACTTT. It yields the protein CASSLSRATLNSPLHF.

The gene calls are TRBV7-9 and TRBJ2-1; 14 bases line up with TRBD2. Germline CDR1 is SEHNR and CDR2 is FQNEAQ (reference sequence). V lost 6 bases and J lost 7; bases outside the gene matches: 11. CDR3 length equals 17 residues. The CDR3 coding sequence is TGTGCCAGCAGTTCTACGGGACTAGCGGGAGCTTTAAATGAGCAGTTCTTC. Its translation is CASSSTGLAGALNEQFF.

The chain joins TRBV19 to TRBJ1-1, with a possible D match to TRBD1 (5 bases). This CDR3 has 15 residues. The V end was cut by 5 bases, the J end by 0 bases, with 13 bases between. CDR1 is LNHDA and CDR2 is SQIVND in the germline V gene (reference sequence). The CDR3 DNA reads as TGTGCCAGTAGTGCAAAGGGACGGTTGAACACTGAAGCTTTCTTT. The encoded protein is CASSAKGRLNTEAFF.

The J gene is TRBJ1-2, the V gene TRBV30; no definite D call. The CDR3 contains 14 residues. Germline V CDR1 and CDR2: GTSNPN, SVGIG (reference sequence). The V gene lost 2 bases and the J gene lost 1 base, with 11 bases spanning the gap. The CDR3 DNA is TGTGCCTGGAGTCCCGGTGGGTTTAACTATGGCTACACCTTC. This sequence encodes CAWSPGGFNYGYTF.

Written as DNA, the CDR3 is TGTGCCAGCACCCAGGGCCCCCACGGGGAGCTGTTTTTT. Residues: CASTQGPHGELFF. This rearrangement joins TRBV6-5 to TRBJ2-2; the D gene is possibly TRBD1 (5 bases). Germline V gene lookup returns CDR1 MNHEY and CDR2 SVGAGI. The CDR3 loop spans 13 amino acids. V was shortened by 7 bases and J by 7 bases, with 13 bases between the two germline ends.

The J gene is TRBJ2-7, the V gene TRBV18, with D unresolved. Germline V gives CDR1 KGHSH, CDR2 LQKENI. V shed 3 bases and J shed 3 bases, with 12 bases lying between them. CDR3 length equals 14 residues. The CDR3 DNA reads TGTGCCAGCTCACCGATTGCGGATGACTACGAGCAGTACTTC. Its translation is CASSPIADDYEQYF.

The V and J genes are TRBV7-9 and TRBJ2-5, with 8 bases that match TRBD2. CDR1 SEHNR and CDR2 FQNEAQ come from the germline V gene (reference sequence). V was pared by 1 base and J by 5 bases, with 9 bases of the junction left unmatched. There are 16 residues in the CDR3. DNA of the CDR3: TGTGCCAGCAGCTTAGATCTCAGCGGGAGAGGGGAGACCCAGTACTTC. Protein sequence: CASSLDLSGRGETQYF.

V gene TRBV19 combines with J gene TRBJ1-2; D is unresolved. The length of the CDR3 is 15 residues. CDR1 is LNHDA, CDR2 SQIVND, per germline (reference sequence). Trimming took off 0 bases at V and 0 bases at J, with 8 bases between the two ends. In nucleotides, the CDR3 is TGTGCCAGTAGTATAGAGGGCAGAACTAACTATGGCTACACCTTC. Translation: CASSIEGRTNYGYTF.

DNA for the CDR3: TGCGCCAGCAGCACAATGGGGTTATCGACCTACGAGCAGTACTTC. Amino acid sequence: CASSTMGLSTYEQYF. V gene TRBV5-1 combines with J gene TRBJ2-7; no reliable D call. CDR1 SGHRS and CDR2 YFSETQ come from the germline V gene. V lost 4 bases and J lost 2, with 16 bases in between. The CDR3 sequence is 15 residues long.

This clone was seen only once. The chain uses TRBV11-3 and TRBJ1-1; D may be TRBD1 (5 bases). CDR1 is SGHNT and CDR2 is YENEEA in the germline V gene. V lost 1 base to trimming and J lost 8 bases, with 11 bases between them. This CDR3 spans 13 amino acids. For the CDR3, the DNA is TGTGCCAGCAGCTTAGGGGGCGCGAGAGAAGCTTTCTTT. Translated, it gives CASSLGGAREAFF.

The chain links TRBV6-5 to TRBJ1-1; no clear D gene. This CDR3 contains 14 residues. Trimming took 6 bases from V and 4 from J, leaving 15 bases between them. In germline, CDR1 is MNHEY, CDR2 SVGAGI. The CDR3 nucleotides are TGTGCCAGCAGCTCTATCTCCGCGGGCACTGAAGCTTTCTTT. Translation: CASSSISAGTEAFF.

V gene TRBV29-1 combines with J gene TRBJ1-1; tentatively, D is TRBD1 (5 bases). V was clipped by 5 bases and J by 1 base, with 20 bases between them. Germline lookup yields CDR1 SQVTM and CDR2 ANQGSEA. The CDR3 spans 16 residues. The CDR3 loop reads CSVSAGWAMPNTEAFF. The CDR3, as DNA: TGCAGCGTTAGTGCAGGGTGGGCGATGCCGAACACTGAAGCTTTCTTT.

This sequence joins TRBV2 and TRBJ2-5; the D gene could be TRBD1 or TRBD2 (5 bases each). Germline V gives CDR1 SNHLY, CDR2 FYNNEI. The CDR3 totals 14 residues. Deletions cut 6 bases from V and 4 bases from J, with 15 bases between. The CDR3: CASSLGPPTETQYF. CDR3 bases: TGTGCCAGCAGCCTGGGACCTCCGACAGAGACCCAGTACTTC.

The chain has TRBV7-2 and TRBJ2-7, with 8 bases fitting TRBD1. This CDR3 is built from 14 residues. The germline CDR1 and CDR2 sequences are SGHTA and FQGNSA. Trimming cost V 3 bases and J 5 bases; bases outside gene matches: 6. In nucleotides, the CDR3 is TGTGCCAGCAGCTTGCCAGGGGGCTTCCACGAGCAGTACTTC. As protein: CASSLPGGFHEQYF.

The chain carries TRBV6-4 and TRBJ2-1, with TRBD2 matching 10 bases. The CDR3 has 14 amino acids. The V segment lost 6 bases and the J segment 12 bases; nucleotides outside the gene matches: 11. Germline CDR1 MRHNA, CDR2 SNTAGT. The CDR3 region is CASSLLAGVLAQFF. CDR3 bases: TGTGCCAGCAGCCTCCTAGCGGGAGTATTGGCGCAGTTCTTC.

The CDR3 sequence is CASSGGISGYTF. In DNA, the CDR3 is TGTGCCAGCAGTGGAGGGATTAGTGGCTACACCTTC. This chain joins TRBV6-1 and TRBJ1-2, with unresolved D. Deletions cut 4 bases from V and 7 bases from J, with 10 bases between. Germline values: CDR1 MNHNS, CDR2 SASEGT. The length of the CDR3 is 12 residues.